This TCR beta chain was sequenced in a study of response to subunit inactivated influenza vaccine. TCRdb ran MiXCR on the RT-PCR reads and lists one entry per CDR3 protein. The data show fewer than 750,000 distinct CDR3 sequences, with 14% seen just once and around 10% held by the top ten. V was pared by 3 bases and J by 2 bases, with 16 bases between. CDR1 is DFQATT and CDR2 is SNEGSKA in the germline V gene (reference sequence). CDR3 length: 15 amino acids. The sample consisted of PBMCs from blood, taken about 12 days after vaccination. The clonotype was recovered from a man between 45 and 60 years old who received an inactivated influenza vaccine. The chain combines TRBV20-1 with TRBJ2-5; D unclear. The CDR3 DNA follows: TGCAGTGCTAGGGGCGCGGCGAGGCTACAAGAGACCCAGTACTTC. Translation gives CSARGAARLQETQYF.